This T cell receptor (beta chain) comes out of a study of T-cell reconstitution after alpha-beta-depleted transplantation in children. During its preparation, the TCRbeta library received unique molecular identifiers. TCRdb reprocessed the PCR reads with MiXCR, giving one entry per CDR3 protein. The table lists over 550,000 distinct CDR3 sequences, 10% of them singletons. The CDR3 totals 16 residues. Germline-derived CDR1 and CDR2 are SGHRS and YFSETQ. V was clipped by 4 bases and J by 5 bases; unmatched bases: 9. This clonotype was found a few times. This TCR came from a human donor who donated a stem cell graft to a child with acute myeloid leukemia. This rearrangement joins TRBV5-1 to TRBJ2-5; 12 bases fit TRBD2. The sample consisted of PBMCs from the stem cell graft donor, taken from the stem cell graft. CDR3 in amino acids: CASSAGLAGPRETQYF. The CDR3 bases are TGCGCCAGCAGCGCCGGACTAGCGGGACCCCGGGAGACCCAGTACTTC.